Described below is a single TCR beta chain sequence and its context. The antigen is unknown. The data originate from a study of cytotoxic CD8 clonotypes in ibrutinib-treated CLL. Study background: Partial responses totalled 24 and complete responses 2; after median roughly 68 months, 14 remained remitted and around twelve progressed.

Germline trimming cut 6 bases from V and 4 bases from J; bases unmatched to any gene: 4. Germline V CDR1 and CDR2: SQVTM, ANQGSEA. The CDR3 spans 13 residues. Points from the study as a whole: While tracking circulating CD8+ T-cell counts, baseline clonality exceeded that of age-matched healthy donors. Sustained-remission patients were sampled at different times than progressing patients were.

The repertoire was sequenced with immunoSEQ multiplex PCR; TCRdb's copy has only in-frame clones and lacks some. The sample contains roughly 250,000 clones, 70% of which appear only once. The chain has TRBV29-1 and TRBJ2-3, with TRBD1 identical over 10 bases. The receptor comes from a human donor with chronic lymphocytic leukemia. The source material was PBMCs, sampled after 24 months of ibrutinib treatment. The CDR3 loop is CSVDRGRADTQYF. The CDR3 DNA follows: TGCAGCGTCGACAGGGGGCGGGCAGATACGCAGTATTTT.